This entry concerns a single T cell receptor (beta chain). This record comes from a study of type 1 regulatory T cells. Overall study: This in vitro CD4 product, T-allo10, is enriched for Tr1 cells and alloantigen-specific.

V was cut by 4 bases and J by 0 bases, with 16 bases left in between. Germline CDR1 and CDR2: LGHDT and YNNKEL (reference sequence). This CDR3 has 17 amino acids. TCRdb fed the reads into MiXCR, producing one record per CDR3 protein. The table lists 88,000 or so distinct CDR3 sequences, 30% to 35% of them singletons. What was sequenced was CD4+ T cells, either the whole sample or a sorted fraction (not recorded which). This chain joins TRBV3-1 and TRBJ2-4; TRBD2 is a possible D gene (5 bases). The TCR sequence derives from a human donor in good health. CDR3: CASSRRTFPSAKNIQYF. As DNA, the CDR3 is TGTGCCAGCAGCCGCAGGACTTTTCCATCAGCCAAAAACATTCAGTACTTC.